Presented here are 30 T cell receptor beta chains from one specimen sequenced in a study of cytomegalovirus exposure and HLA in healthy donors. Vbeta (60) and Jbeta (13) primers were used in the PCR. Assay: immunoSEQ multiplex PCR; the TCRdb copy retains only in-frame clones and omits some. The table lists 120,000 or so clones, 81% of them singletons. Specimen: PBMCs. The receptors shown here come from a woman in her 40s in good health and CMV-seronegative.

This sequence joins TRBV15 and TRBJ2-5; possible D gene TRBD1, 5 bases. Looked up from germline, CDR1 is LNHNV and CDR2 is YYDKDF (reference sequence). V gave up 0 bases and J gave up 5 bases, with 7 bases separating them. CDR3 size: 13 residues. CDR3 loop: CATSRDRAETQYF. CDR3 in DNA: TGTGCCACCAGCAGAGACAGGGCTGAGACCCAGTACTTC.

J is TRBJ1-1 and V is TRBV9; unclear D gene. V was clipped by 0 bases and J by 1 base, with 4 bases between them. Germline-derived CDR1 and CDR2 are SGDLS and YYNGEE. The CDR3 loop spans 13 amino acids. The CDR3 region has the DNA TGTGCCAGCAGCGTAGAGAGGAACACTGAAGCTTTCTTT. Translated: CASSVERNTEAFF.

Details on this clone: Other DNA sequences in this specimen translate into the identical CDR3. This chain connects TRBV5-1 to TRBJ1-4, with TRBD1 as a possible D gene (5 bases). The ends were cut back, 0 bases at V and 8 bases at J, with 11 bases in the middle. The germline V gene encodes CDR1 SGHRS and CDR2 YFSETQ. The CDR3 totals 14 residues. CDR3 sequence reads: CASSLGQGGEKLFF. In DNA form, the CDR3 reads TGCGCCAGCAGCTTGGGGCAGGGTGGAGAAAAACTGTTTTTT.

The CDR3 DNA reads TGCGCCAGCAGCTTTACAGGGGGAATAAACTATGGCTACACCTTC. It encodes CASSFTGGINYGYTF. The chain carries TRBV5-1 and TRBJ1-2, with 8 bases that match TRBD1. V gave up 2 bases and J gave up 2 bases; unmatched junction bases: 5. The CDR3 loop spans 15 amino acids. Germline V gives CDR1 SGHRS, CDR2 YFSETQ.

This clone was seen a handful of times. The rearrangement links TRBV28 to TRBJ1-5; D remains unclear. With 3 bases removed from V and 5 bases from J, the gap between germline ends came to 5 bases. The CDR3 has 12 residues. Germline V gene lookup returns CDR1 MDHEN and CDR2 SYDVKM. For the CDR3, the DNA is TGTGCCAGCAGTTTCAGCGATCAGCCCCAGCATTTT. This codes for CASSFSDQPQHF.

The chain couples TRBV2 to TRBJ2-1; 11 bases fit TRBD1. The CDR3 covers 15 residues. The ends lost 7 bases at V and 7 bases at J; junction bases unmatched: 9. Germline V gene sequence: CDR1 SNHLY, CDR2 FYNNEI. CDR3 nucleotides: TGTGCCAGCAACCCGGACAGGGGGCTTTTTAATGAGCAGTTCTTC. This codes for CASNPDRGLFNEQFF.

In this sample, this clone turned up a few times. The genes are TRBV5-1 and TRBJ2-1, with D perhaps matching TRBD2 (7 bases). Germline V CDR1 and CDR2: SGHRS, YFSETQ. V dropped 6 bases and J dropped 0 bases, with 13 bases sitting between them. This CDR3 has 15 amino acids. As DNA, the CDR3 is TGCGCCAGCACCAAGGGGGGGACCTCCTACAATGAGCAGTTCTTC. This sequence encodes CASTKGGTSYNEQFF.

This clone was recorded a few times. The chain has TRBV6-5 and TRBJ2-2; D is perhaps TRBD1 (6 bases). The germline CDR1 and CDR2 sequences are MNHEY and SVGAGI. The V and J ends lost 9 bases and 2 bases respectively, with 7 bases between them. The CDR3 spans 12 residues. The CDR3 here is CASGGNTGELFF. The CDR3 nucleotides are TGTGCCAGTGGGGGCAACACCGGGGAGCTGTTTTTT.

The rearrangement links TRBV2 to TRBJ1-1, with D possibly TRBD1 on 5 matching bases. The germline gives CDR1 SNHLY, CDR2 FYNNEI. Trimming cost V 8 bases and J 3 bases, with 16 bases left between them. The CDR3 has 14 residues. The chain's CDR3 is CASEGRVRDTEAFF. DNA for the CDR3: TGTGCCAGCGAGGGGAGGGTAAGGGACACTGAAGCTTTCTTT.

This clone was seen once. V gene TRBV5-6 combines with J gene TRBJ2-1, with D unresolved. The CDR3 is made up of 14 amino acids. Per germline, CDR1 SGHDT and CDR2 YYEEEE. V lost 0 bases to trimming and J lost 6 bases, with 10 bases between them. CDR3 sequence: CASSLVYTINEQFF. The CDR3 nucleotides are TGTGCCAGCAGCTTGGTCTACACTATCAATGAGCAGTTCTTC.

This clone was picked up one time. The chain links TRBV7-2 to TRBJ2-7; D remains ambiguous. Trimming took 1 base from V and 2 from J, leaving 12 bases between them. The CDR3 length is 15 residues. Per the germline V gene, CDR1 is SGHTA and CDR2 is FQGNSA. In DNA, the CDR3 is TGTGCCAGCAGCTTAGATCCAGTTGCCACCTACGAGCAGTACTTC. Translating it yields CASSLDPVATYEQYF.

V and J are TRBV7-2 and TRBJ2-7; maybe TRBD2 (6 bases). V lost 8 bases, J lost 3 bases, and 14 bases lay in between. This CDR3 spans 13 amino acids. Looked up from germline, CDR1 is SGHTA and CDR2 is FQGNSA. Here the CDR3 DNA reads TGTGCCAGCGGCTGGGGGACTCTCTACGAGCAGTACTTC. Protein sequence: CASGWGTLYEQYF.

The chain links TRBV7-9 to TRBJ1-2; 10 bases agree with TRBD1. The trim removed 6 bases at V and 5 bases at J, leaving 6 bases unmatched. Looked up from germline, CDR1 is SEHNR and CDR2 is FQNEAQ (reference sequence). The CDR3 loop spans 14 amino acids. In DNA form, the CDR3 reads TGTGCCAGCAGACGTGGACAGGGGGATTATGGCTACACCTTC. Residues: CASRRGQGDYGYTF.

The chain couples TRBV7-2 to TRBJ1-2; D is possibly TRBD1 (6 bases). Germline V gene lookup returns CDR1 SGHTA and CDR2 FQGNSA. The CDR3 has 11 amino acids. CDR3 protein: CGWTEGYGYTF. DNA for the CDR3: TGTGGGTGGACAGAAGGCTATGGCTACACCTTC.

The chain employs TRBV6-5 and TRBJ2-7; TRBD2 matches 7 bases. Germline V gene data show CDR1 as MNHEY and CDR2 as SVGAGI. This CDR3 is built from 12 residues. Losses at the gene ends were 6 bases for V and 7 bases for J; bases not matched to a gene: 6. For the CDR3, the DNA is TGTGCCAGCAGGGGGGGGGTGGCGGAGCAGTACTTC. This encodes CASRGGVAEQYF.

The chain carries TRBV14 and TRBJ1-2; 10 nucleotides line up with TRBD1. CDR3 length: 14 residues. V shed 8 bases, J shed 3 bases, and the junction held 6 bases outside the gene matches. The germline V gene has CDR1 SGHDN and CDR2 FVKESK. CDR3 coding DNA: TGTGCCAGCGCAAGGGGACAGGGGTACTATGGCTACACCTTC. Translated: CASARGQGYYGYTF.

The chain has TRBV10-1 and TRBJ2-2; D is unresolved. This CDR3 comprises 14 residues. CDR1 and CDR2 from the germline V gene are WNHNN and SYGVQD (reference sequence). V gave up 0 bases and J gave up 7 bases, with 9 bases separating them. The CDR3 spells CASSESISVGELFF. The CDR3, as DNA: TGCGCCAGCAGTGAGTCGATCAGTGTCGGGGAGCTGTTTTTT.

The rearrangement joins TRBV5-5 to TRBJ2-7, with TRBD2 matching 14 bases. Germline CDR1 reads SGHKS; CDR2 reads YYEKEE (reference sequence). There are 14 residues in the CDR3. V trimming: 4 bases; J trimming: 9 bases; junction bases outside the gene matches: 6. CDR3 coding DNA: TGTGCCAGCAGCGGACTAGCGGGAGGTTTAGCGCAGTACTTC. Its translation: CASSGLAGGLAQYF.

This sequence joins TRBV5-1 and TRBJ2-7, with D unclear. The CDR3 runs 14 residues. V lost 1 base, J lost 5 bases, and 13 bases lay in between. Germline CDR1 SGHRS, CDR2 YFSETQ. The CDR3 sequence is CASSLTPPSHEQYF. In DNA form, the CDR3 reads TGCGCCAGCAGCTTGACGCCCCCAAGCCACGAGCAGTACTTC.

This chain links TRBV7-2 with TRBJ2-5, with a tentative D call TRBD2 (5 bases). The CDR3 is 16 residues long. Germline V gene lookup returns CDR1 SGHTA and CDR2 FQGNSA. Deletions cut 1 base from V and 0 bases from J, with 12 bases between. The CDR3 DNA reads TGTGCCAGCAGCTTAGGGAGGTTAGCGTACCAAGAGACCCAGTACTTC. This gives the protein CASSLGRLAYQETQYF. Drawing the rest from reference TRBV7-2 and TRBJ2-5, the complete variable domain is GAGVSQSPSNKVTEKGKDVELRCDPISGHTALYWYRQSLGQGLEFLIYFQGNSAPDKSGLPSDRFSAERTGGSVSTLTIQRTQQEDSAVYLCASSLGRLAYQETQYFGPGTRLLVL.

The DNA for the CDR3 is TGCGCCAGCAGCTTGTCAGGGGGTACGAACACTGAAGCTTTCTTT. Translating it yields CASSLSGGTNTEAFF. The chain carries TRBV5-1 and TRBJ1-1, with TRBD1 identical over 7 bases. Germline loops: CDR1 SGHRS, CDR2 YFSETQ. The V gene end was trimmed by 1 base and the J gene end by 1 base; junction bases not matched to a gene: 4. This CDR3 region has 15 residues.

V is TRBV27 and J is TRBJ2-1, with 9 bases lining up with TRBD2. The CDR3 runs 15 residues. From germline, CDR1 is MNHEY and CDR2 SMNVEV (reference sequence). The V gene end was trimmed by 2 bases and the J gene end by 4 bases; junction bases not matched to a gene: 3. CDR3 loop: CASSLRLAGYNEQFF. The CDR3 DNA follows: TGTGCCAGCAGTTTAAGGCTAGCGGGGTACAATGAGCAGTTCTTC.

The chain is built from TRBV5-1 and TRBJ2-7, with D perhaps TRBD1 (6 bases). V gave up 3 bases and J gave up 3 bases, with 22 bases separating them. Germline CDR1 is SGHRS and CDR2 is YFSETQ. The CDR3 is made up of 17 amino acids. CDR3 residues: CASSSRGGRAVDYEQYF. The CDR3, as DNA: TGCGCCAGCAGCTCCAGGGGCGGGCGGGCGGTGGACTACGAGCAGTACTTC.

The chain is built from TRBV7-9 and TRBJ2-2; 9 nucleotides match TRBD1. Germline assignment: CDR1 SEHNR and CDR2 FQNEAQ (reference sequence). There are 13 residues in the CDR3. CDR3 region: CSHSRQGAGELFF. In DNA form, the CDR3 reads TGTTCCCATTCGAGACAGGGGGCCGGGGAGCTGTTTTTT.

The chain uses TRBV27 and TRBJ2-7, with 7 positions matching TRBD2. The CDR3 has 14 amino acids. Germline loops: CDR1 MNHEY, CDR2 SMNVEV (reference sequence). The J segment lost 3 bases and the V segment lost 8 bases, leaving 10 bases of the junction unmatched. The chain's CDR3 is CASSNWGGDYEQYF. DNA for the CDR3: TGTGCCAGCTCAAATTGGGGGGGGGACTACGAGCAGTACTTC.

The chain has TRBV5-4 and TRBJ1-1, with D possibly matching TRBD1 (5 bases). From germline, CDR1 is SGHNT and CDR2 YYREEE (reference sequence). CDR3 length: 14 residues. The V end was cut by 0 bases, the J end by 1 base, with 7 bases between. The CDR3 DNA reads as TGTGCCAGCAGCTTGGAACAGGCGAACACTGAAGCTTTCTTT. This codes for CASSLEQANTEAFF. Complete variable domain (other parts from reference TRBV5-4 and TRBJ1-1): ETGVTQSPTHLIKTRGQQVTLRCSSQSGHNTVSWYQQALGQGPQFIFQYYREEENGRGNFPPRFSGLQFPNYSSELNVNALELDDSALYLCASSLEQANTEAFFGQGTRLTVV.

The chain has TRBV25-1 and TRBJ1-2, with D perhaps matching TRBD1 (6 bases). Germline CDR1 MGHDK, CDR2 SYGVNS. The CDR3 length is 13 residues. V shed 5 bases and J shed 8 bases, with 15 bases lying between them. CDR3 in DNA: TGTGCCAGCAGTTGGGGGCGGTCAGAAGGCTACACCTTC. This translates into CASSWGRSEGYTF.

This rearrangement joins TRBV10-2 to TRBJ2-7, with D tentatively TRBD2 (6 bases). Looked up from germline, CDR1 is WSHSY and CDR2 is SAAADI. This CDR3 is built from 14 residues. V gave up 8 bases and J gave up 0 bases, with 14 bases separating them. The CDR3: CASGGWTHSYEQYF. The CDR3 DNA sequence: TGCGCCAGCGGGGGGTGGACACACTCCTACGAGCAGTACTTC.

The gene calls are TRBV9 and TRBJ2-5, with TRBD2 matching over 10 bases. J gave up 4 bases and V 1 base, and 10 bases lay outside the gene matches. The CDR3 has 17 residues. Germline CDR1 reads SGDLS; CDR2 reads YYNGEE. CDR3 DNA sequence: TGTGCCAGCAGCGTACGGGGTAGCGGGGGGTATGGAGAGACCCAGTACTTC. It translates to CASSVRGSGGYGETQYF.

The chain has TRBV29-1 and TRBJ2-1; D perhaps matches TRBD1 (7 bases). Germline V gene lookup returns CDR1 SQVTM and CDR2 ANQGSEA. Trimming took off 6 bases at V and 5 bases at J, with 17 bases between the two ends. The length of the CDR3 is 14 residues. Here the CDR3 reads CSVGSAGGNNEQFF. Here the CDR3 DNA reads TGCAGCGTGGGATCGGCAGGGGGGAACAATGAGCAGTTCTTC.